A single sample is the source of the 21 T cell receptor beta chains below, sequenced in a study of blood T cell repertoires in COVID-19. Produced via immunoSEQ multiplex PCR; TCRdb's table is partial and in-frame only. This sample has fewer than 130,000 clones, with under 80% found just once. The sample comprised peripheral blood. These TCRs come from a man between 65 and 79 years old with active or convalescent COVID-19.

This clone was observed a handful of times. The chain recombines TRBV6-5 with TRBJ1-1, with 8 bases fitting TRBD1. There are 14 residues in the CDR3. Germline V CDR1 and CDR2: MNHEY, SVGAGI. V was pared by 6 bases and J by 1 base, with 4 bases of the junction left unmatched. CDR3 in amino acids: CASRTQGGNTEAFF. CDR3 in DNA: TGTGCCAGCAGAACACAGGGGGGGAACACTGAAGCTTTCTTT.

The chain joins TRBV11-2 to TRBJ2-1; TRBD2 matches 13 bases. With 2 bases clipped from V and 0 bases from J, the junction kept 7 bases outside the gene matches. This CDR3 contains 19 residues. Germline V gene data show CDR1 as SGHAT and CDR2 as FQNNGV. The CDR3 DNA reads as TGTGCCAGCAGCTTATCCGGACTAGCGGGAGTTAGCTCCTACAATGAGCAGTTCTTC. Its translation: CASSLSGLAGVSSYNEQFF.

The CDR3 region has the DNA TGTGCCAGCAGTCTAATGGCTAGCGGGACCGGGGCAGATACGCAGTATTTT. Translated, it gives CASSLMASGTGADTQYF. This chain links TRBV7-2 with TRBJ2-3; 9 bases agree with TRBD2. The V segment lost 6 bases and the J segment 4 bases; nucleotides outside the gene matches: 14. Germline CDR1 is SGHTA and CDR2 is FQGNSA. The CDR3 covers 17 residues.

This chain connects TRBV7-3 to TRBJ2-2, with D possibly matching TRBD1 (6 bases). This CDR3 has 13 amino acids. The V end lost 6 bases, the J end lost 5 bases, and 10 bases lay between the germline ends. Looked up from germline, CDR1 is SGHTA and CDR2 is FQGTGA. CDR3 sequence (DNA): TGTGCCAGCAGTCCGGACAGAACCGGGGAGCTGTTTTTT. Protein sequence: CASSPDRTGELFF.

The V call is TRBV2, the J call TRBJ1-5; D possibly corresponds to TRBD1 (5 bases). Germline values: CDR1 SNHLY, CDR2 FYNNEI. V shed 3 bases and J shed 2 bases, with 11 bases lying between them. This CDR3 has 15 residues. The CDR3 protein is CASSDGGFGNQPQHF. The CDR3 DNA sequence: TGTGCCAGCAGTGACGGGGGTTTCGGCAATCAGCCCCAGCATTTT. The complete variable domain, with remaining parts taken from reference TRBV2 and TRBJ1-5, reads EPEVTQTPSHQVTQMGQEVILRCVPISNHLYFYWYRQILGQKVEFLVSFYNNEISEKSEIFDDQFSVERPDGSNFTLKIRSTKLEDSAMYFCASSDGGFGNQPQHFGDGTRLSIL.

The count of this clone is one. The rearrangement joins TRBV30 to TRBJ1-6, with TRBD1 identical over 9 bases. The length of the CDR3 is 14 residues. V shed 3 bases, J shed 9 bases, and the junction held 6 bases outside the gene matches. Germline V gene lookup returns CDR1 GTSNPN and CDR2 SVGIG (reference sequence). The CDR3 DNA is TGTGCCTGGAGGGACAGGGGCGCGGGTTCACCCCTCCACTTT. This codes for CAWRDRGAGSPLHF.

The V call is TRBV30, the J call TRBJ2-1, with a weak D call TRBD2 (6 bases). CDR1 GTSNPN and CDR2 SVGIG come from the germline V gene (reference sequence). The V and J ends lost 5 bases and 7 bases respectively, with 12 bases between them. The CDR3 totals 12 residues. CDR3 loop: CAWGSGRNEQFF. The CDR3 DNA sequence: TGTGCCTGGGGTTCGGGGAGGAATGAGCAGTTCTTC.

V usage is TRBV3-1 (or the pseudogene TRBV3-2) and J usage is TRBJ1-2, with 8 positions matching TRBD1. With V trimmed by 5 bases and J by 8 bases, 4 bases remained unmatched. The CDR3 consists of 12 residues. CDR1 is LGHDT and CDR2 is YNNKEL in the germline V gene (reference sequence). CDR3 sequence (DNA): TGTGCCAGCAGCGCAGGGGGCTGGGGCTACACCTTC. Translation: CASSAGGWGYTF.

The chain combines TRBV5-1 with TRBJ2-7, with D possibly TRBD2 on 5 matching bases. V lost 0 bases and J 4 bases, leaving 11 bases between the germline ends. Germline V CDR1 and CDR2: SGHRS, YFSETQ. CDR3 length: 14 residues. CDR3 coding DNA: TGCGCCAGCAGCTTGGCCACGGGATGGTACGAGCAGTACTTC. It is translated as CASSLATGWYEQYF.

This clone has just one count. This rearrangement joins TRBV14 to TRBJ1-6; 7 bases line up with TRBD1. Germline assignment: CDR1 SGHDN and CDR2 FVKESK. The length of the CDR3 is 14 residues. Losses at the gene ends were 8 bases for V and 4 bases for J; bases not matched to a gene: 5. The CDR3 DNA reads TGTGCCAGCGGCCGACAGGGTTATAATTCACCCCTCCACTTT. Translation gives CASGRQGYNSPLHF. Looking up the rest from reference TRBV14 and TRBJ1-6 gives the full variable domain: EAGVTQFPSHSVIEKGQTVTLRCDPISGHDNLYWYRRVMGKEIKFLLHFVKESKQDESGMPNNRFLAERTGGTYSTLKVQPAELEDSGVYFCASGRQGYNSPLHFGNGTRLTVT.

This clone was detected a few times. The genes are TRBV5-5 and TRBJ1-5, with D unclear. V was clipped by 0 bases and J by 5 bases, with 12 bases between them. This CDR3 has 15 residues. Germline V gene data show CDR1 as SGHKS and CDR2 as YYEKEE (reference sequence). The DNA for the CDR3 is TGTGCCAGCAGCTTGGTGGCGGACTACGATCAGCCCCAGCATTTT. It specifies CASSLVADYDQPQHF.

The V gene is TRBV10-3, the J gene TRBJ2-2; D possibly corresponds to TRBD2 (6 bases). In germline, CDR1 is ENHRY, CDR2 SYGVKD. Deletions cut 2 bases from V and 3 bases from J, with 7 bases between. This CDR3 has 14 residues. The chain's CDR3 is CAISEVADTGELFF. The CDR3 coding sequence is TGTGCCATCAGTGAGGTAGCGGACACCGGGGAGCTGTTTTTT.

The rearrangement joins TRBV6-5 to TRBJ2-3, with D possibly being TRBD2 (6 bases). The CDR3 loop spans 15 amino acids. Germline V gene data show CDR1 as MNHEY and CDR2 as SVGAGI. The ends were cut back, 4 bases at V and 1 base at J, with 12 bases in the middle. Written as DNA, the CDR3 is TGTGCCAGCAGTTTGGGGGGAGGCGGCACAGATACGCAGTATTTT. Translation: CASSLGGGGTDTQYF.

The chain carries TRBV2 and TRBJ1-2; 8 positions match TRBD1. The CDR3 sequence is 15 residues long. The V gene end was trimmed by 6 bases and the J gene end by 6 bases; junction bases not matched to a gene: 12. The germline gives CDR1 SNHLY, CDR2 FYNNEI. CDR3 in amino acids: CASSWVAGGGDGYTF. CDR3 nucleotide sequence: TGTGCCAGCAGCTGGGTGGCAGGGGGCGGGGATGGCTACACCTTC.

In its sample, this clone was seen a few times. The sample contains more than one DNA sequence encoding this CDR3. CDR3 coding DNA: TGTGCCAGCAGCTACGACAGGAACTATGGCTACACCTTC. Its protein is CASSYDRNYGYTF. The chain combines TRBV7-2 with TRBJ1-2; TRBD1 might be the D (6 bases). Trimming pared 4 bases from V and 2 bases from J, leaving 8 bases between. Per germline, CDR1 SGHTA and CDR2 FQGNSA. The CDR3 consists of 13 residues.

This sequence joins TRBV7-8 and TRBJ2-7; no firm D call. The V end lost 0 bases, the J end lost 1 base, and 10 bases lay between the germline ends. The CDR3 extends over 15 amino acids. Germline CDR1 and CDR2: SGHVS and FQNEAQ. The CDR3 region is CASSLAGRSSYEQYF. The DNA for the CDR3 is TGTGCCAGCAGCTTAGCAGGCAGGTCGTCCTACGAGCAGTACTTC.

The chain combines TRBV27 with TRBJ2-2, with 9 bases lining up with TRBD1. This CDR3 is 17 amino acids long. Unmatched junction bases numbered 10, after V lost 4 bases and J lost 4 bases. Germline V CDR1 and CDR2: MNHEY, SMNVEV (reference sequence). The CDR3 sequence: CASSSAPGTGFTGELFF. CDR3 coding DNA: TGTGCCAGCAGTTCCGCCCCCGGGACAGGGTTCACCGGGGAGCTGTTTTTT.

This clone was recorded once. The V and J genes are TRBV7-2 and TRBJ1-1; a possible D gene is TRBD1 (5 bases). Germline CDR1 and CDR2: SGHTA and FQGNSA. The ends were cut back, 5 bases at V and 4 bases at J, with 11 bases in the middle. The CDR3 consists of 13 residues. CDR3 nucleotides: TGTGCCAGCAGCGTACAGGTGGCCACTGAAGCTTTCTTT. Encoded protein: CASSVQVATEAFF.

Here the CDR3 DNA reads TGTGCCAGCAGTTTAAAAGGGGGCAACTATGGCTACACCTTC. As protein: CASSLKGGNYGYTF. The rearrangement joins TRBV27 to TRBJ1-2, with 7 bases fitting TRBD1. Germline assignment: CDR1 MNHEY and CDR2 SMNVEV (reference sequence). Trimming removed 2 bases from V and 2 bases from J; junction bases left unmatched: 2. The CDR3 consists of 14 residues.

The DNA for the CDR3 is TGCGCCAGCACCCAAAAAAGGACCGGGACAGGACTCGGTCAAAGTGAAAAACTGTTTTTT. Its translation is CASTQKRTGTGLGQSEKLFF. The rearrangement links TRBV23-1 to TRBJ1-4; 8 bases agree with TRBD1. TRBV23-1 is placed among ORFs of uncertain function. V dropped 7 bases and J dropped 7; count of bases not matched to a gene: 26. The CDR3 sequence is 20 residues long.

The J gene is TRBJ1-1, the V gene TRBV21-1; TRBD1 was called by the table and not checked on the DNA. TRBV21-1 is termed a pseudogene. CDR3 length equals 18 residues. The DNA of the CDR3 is TGTGCCAGCAGCAAAGCGAGGCAGGGGACCCATATGAACACTGAAGCTTTCTTT. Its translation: CASSKARQGTHMNTEAFF.